This T cell receptor beta chain was sequenced during a study of T-cell reconstitution after alpha-beta-depleted transplantation in children. Study results and caveats: Surviving recipient T cells and thymic progenitors accounted for the high day-60 TCRbeta diversity observed in some patients. Newly produced T cells mostly accounted for T-cell counts and diversity one year post-transplant. Expanded graft clones numbering several hundred reportedly gave rise to alpha-beta T cells about two months after transplant.

This clonotype was counted at least ten times. Its antigen is as yet unknown. The library targeted TCRbeta and was prepared with unique molecular identifiers. From the PCR reads, TCRdb called clonotypes with MiXCR, one entry per CDR3 protein. The table lists more than 40,000 distinct CDR3 sequences, approximately 8.7% of them singletons. CDR1 is SGHTA, CDR2 FQGNSA, per germline. J was trimmed by 10 bases and V by 1 base; bases with no gene match: 6. The CDR3 covers 13 residues. The clonotype was recovered from a male patient aged 2-9 years who had a stem cell transplant for chronic granulomatous disease, so the T cells may come from the graft donor. The input for sequencing was PBMCs, mostly from graft donor cells, taken 60 days after TCRalphabeta/CD19-depleted stem cell transplant. V and J are TRBV7-2 and TRBJ1-1; the match to TRBD1 covers 7 bases. CDR3 DNA sequence: TGTGCCAGCAGCTTAGGACAGGGATGGGCAGCTTTCTTT. This encodes CASSLGQGWAAFF.